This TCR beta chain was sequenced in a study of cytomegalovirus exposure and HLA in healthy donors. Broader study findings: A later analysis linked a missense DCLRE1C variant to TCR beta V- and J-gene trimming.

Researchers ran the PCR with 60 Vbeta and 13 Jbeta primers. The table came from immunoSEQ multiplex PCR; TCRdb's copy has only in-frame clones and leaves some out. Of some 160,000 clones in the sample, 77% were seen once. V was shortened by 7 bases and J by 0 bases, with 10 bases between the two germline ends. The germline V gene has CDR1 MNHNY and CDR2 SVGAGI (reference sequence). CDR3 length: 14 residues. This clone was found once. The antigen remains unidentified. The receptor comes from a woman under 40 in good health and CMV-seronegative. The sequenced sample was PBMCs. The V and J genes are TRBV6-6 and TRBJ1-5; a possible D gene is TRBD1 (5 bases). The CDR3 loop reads CASMEGVSNQPQHF. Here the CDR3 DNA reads TGTGCCAGCATGGAAGGGGTTAGCAATCAGCCCCAGCATTTT.